This T cell receptor (beta chain) originates from a study of T cell responses to AZD1222 COVID-19 vaccine. The wider study: Second-dose intervals of approximately 4 or approximately 12 weeks were pooled.

The CDR3 is 13 residues long. V trimming: 6 bases; J trimming: 7 bases; junction bases outside the gene matches: 3. Repertoires were generated with immunoSEQ multiplex PCR, while TCRdb's copy carries only in-frame clones and drops some. Among 120,000 or so clones listed, 70% to 90% were seen once. As concerns this clone: Its target is not known.

Findings of the study overall: Baseline serology detected seropositivity in only a handful of AZD1222 recipients. Dominant CD4 TCR responses targeted spike regions 160-218 and 743-854. Clonal diversity may have been underestimated in mostly white British donors.

The sequences come from peripheral blood, collected on day 0 of AZD1222 vaccination. This TCR derives from an adult in good health. The chain recombines TRBV12-3 or TRBV12-4 with TRBJ1-5, with 10 bases matching TRBD1. The CDR3: CASSGTGDQPQHF. The CDR3 DNA reads TGTGCCAGCAGCGGGACAGGGGACCAGCCCCAGCATTTT.